Included here is one TCR beta chain sequence, with context. The sample comes from a study of blood T cell repertoires in COVID-19. Study as a whole: COVID-19 samples from acute and convalescent phases originated in the United States, Italy and Spain.

The germline V gene encodes CDR1 SGHNT and CDR2 YYREEE (reference sequence). Germline trimming cut 3 bases from V and 1 base from J; bases unmatched to any gene: 6. The CDR3 has 15 amino acids. Sequencing was performed with immunoSEQ multiplex PCR; in TCRdb, only in-frame clones are kept and a portion is missing. The sample has over 70,000 clones, 60% to 85% seen once. Sequencing used peripheral blood. V gene TRBV5-4 combines with J gene TRBJ1-1; TRBD1 agrees at 7 bases. The clonotype was recovered from a human donor in a cohort sampled during active COVID-19. CDR3 DNA: TGTGCCAGCAGCTCGGAGGGACAGCGGAACACTGAAGCTTTCTTT. Translated, it gives CASSSEGQRNTEAFF. Drawing the rest from reference TRBV5-4 and TRBJ1-1, the complete variable domain is ETGVTQSPTHLIKTRGQQVTLRCSSQSGHNTVSWYQQALGQGPQFIFQYYREEENGRGNFPPRFSGLQFPNYSSELNVNALELDDSALYLCASSSEGQRNTEAFFGQGTRLTVV.